A single sample gave rise to the 23 T cell receptor beta chains below, sequenced in a study of cytomegalovirus exposure and HLA in healthy donors. Both 60 Vbeta primers and 13 Jbeta primers went into the PCR. Measured with immunoSEQ multiplex PCR; TCRdb has only the in-frame clones, and not every one. The record lists 130,000 to 150,000 clones, of which the ten most abundant hold about 0.96%. The sample comprised PBMCs. These receptors were obtained from a male donor in good health and CMV-seronegative.

As to this clone: One end of the junction does not line up with germline, which may come from a read error. J is TRBJ1-2 and V is TRBV7-7; 8 bases are a match to TRBD1. Germline V gene sequence: CDR1 SSHAT, CDR2 FNYEAQ (reference sequence). This CDR3 contains 15 residues. The CDR3 sequence is CASSTKRTGKDGYTF. DNA for the CDR3: TGTGCTAGCAGCACTAAACGGACAGGGAAGGATGGCTACACCTTC.

The chain employs TRBV5-1 and TRBJ1-1; TRBD1 matches at 7 bases. Germline V gives CDR1 SGHRS, CDR2 YFSETQ. Trimming at V came to 1 base and at J to 11 bases, leaving 14 bases not matched to a gene. The CDR3 covers 15 residues. CDR3 nucleotides: TGCGCCAGCAGCTTGCGGGTAGGGGGCGAAAGTTTGGCTTTCTTT. This sequence encodes CASSLRVGGESLAFF.

V gene TRBV29-1 combines with J gene TRBJ1-1; perhaps TRBD1 as D (5 bases). Germline V CDR1 and CDR2: SQVTM, ANQGSEA. The CDR3 loop spans 12 amino acids. Between the trimmed V and J ends, which lost 5 bases and 3 bases, there was a span of 10 bases. The DNA for the CDR3 is TGCAGCGTTCATCGGGGGTACACTGAAGCTTTCTTT. Amino acids: CSVHRGYTEAFF.

The J gene is TRBJ2-5, the V gene TRBV5-4, with 7 bases lining up with TRBD2. The length of the CDR3 is 14 residues. V gave up 6 bases and J gave up 0 bases; unmatched junction bases: 5. CDR1 is SGHNT and CDR2 is YYREEE in the germline V gene (reference sequence). CDR3 nucleotides: TGTGCCAGCACCGGGGGGTCGTACCAAGAGACCCAGTACTTC. Residues: CASTGGSYQETQYF.

The V and J genes are TRBV7-9 and TRBJ2-7; TRBD1 matches 9 bases. The CDR3 consists of 14 residues. Germline CDR1 is SEHNR and CDR2 is FQNEAQ (reference sequence). V lost 5 bases to trimming and J lost 2 bases; unmatched junction nucleotides: 4. The CDR3 DNA is TGTGCCAGCAGCCCCGGGACAGGGCCCTACGAGCAGTACTTC. As protein: CASSPGTGPYEQYF.

The chain combines TRBV7-8 with TRBJ2-3; a possible D gene is TRBD2 (6 bases). This CDR3 spans 15 amino acids. V dropped 5 bases and J dropped 0 bases, with 12 bases sitting between them. Germline CDR1 reads SGHVS; CDR2 reads FQNEAQ. Written as DNA, the CDR3 is TGTGCCAGCAGCCGGAGGGCTTCTAGCACAGATACGCAGTATTTT. Residues: CASSRRASSTDTQYF.

The V and J genes are TRBV11-2 and TRBJ2-7; TRBD1 might be the D (5 bases). The CDR3 loop spans 12 amino acids. Trimming stripped 2 bases from V and 5 bases from J, with 7 bases between. Germline values: CDR1 SGHAT, CDR2 FQNNGV. The CDR3 DNA sequence: TGTGCCAGCAGCTTAATACAGGACGAGCAGTACTTC. Its protein is CASSLIQDEQYF.

V and J are TRBV30 and TRBJ2-1, with 8 bases aligning to TRBD1. The CDR3 runs 14 residues. Germline V lookup: CDR1 GTSNPN, CDR2 SVGIG (reference sequence). V was pared by 0 bases and J by 9 bases, with 7 bases of the junction left unmatched. The CDR3 here is CAWSVSGGESEQFF. The DNA of the CDR3 is TGTGCCTGGAGTGTATCAGGGGGCGAGAGTGAGCAGTTCTTC.

The chain carries TRBV18 and TRBJ1-1, with 10 bases lining up with TRBD1. The length of the CDR3 is 17 residues. The J segment lost 4 bases and the V segment lost 4 bases, leaving 12 bases of the junction unmatched. Germline V gene lookup returns CDR1 KGHSH and CDR2 LQKENI. CDR3 DNA: TGTGCCAGCTCACTTGGACAGGGGGGGTTTTTAAGCACTGAAGCTTTCTTT. Encoded protein: CASSLGQGGFLSTEAFF.

The CDR3 DNA reads as TGTGCCAGCTCACCTATACAGAACACCGGGGAGCTGTTTTTT. Its protein is CASSPIQNTGELFF. The chain recombines TRBV18 with TRBJ2-2, with no clear D. The CDR3 loop spans 14 amino acids. The germline gives CDR1 KGHSH, CDR2 LQKENI. V was clipped by 3 bases and J by 1 base, with 6 bases between them.

The chain carries TRBV5-1 and TRBJ2-1; 15 bases line up with TRBD2. CDR3 size: 17 residues. Losses at the gene ends were 4 bases for V and 6 bases for J; bases not matched to a gene: 8. Germline lookup yields CDR1 SGHRS and CDR2 YFSETQ. The chain's CDR3 is CASSPGLAGGPGNEQFF. The DNA for the CDR3 is TGCGCCAGCAGCCCCGGACTAGCGGGAGGGCCGGGCAATGAGCAGTTCTTC.

The V gene is TRBV6-5, the J gene TRBJ2-5; D possibly corresponds to TRBD1 (6 bases). The CDR3 consists of 12 residues. Germline CDR1 and CDR2: MNHEY and SVGAGI. V gave up 6 bases and J gave up 5 bases, with 10 bases separating them. Here the CDR3 reads CASSSGHETQYF. The DNA of the CDR3 is TGTGCCAGCAGCTCGGGACATGAGACCCAGTACTTC.

The V call is TRBV5-6, the J call TRBJ2-5; D is possibly TRBD1 (6 bases). CDR1 SGHDT and CDR2 YYEEEE come from the germline V gene. With 0 bases removed from V and 3 bases from J, the gap between germline ends came to 12 bases. This CDR3 is built from 15 residues. This chain's CDR3 is CASSLERTAKETQYF. The CDR3 nucleotides are TGTGCCAGCAGCTTGGAAAGGACAGCAAAAGAGACCCAGTACTTC.

V and J are TRBV10-3 and TRBJ2-5; 7 nucleotides agree with TRBD1. Germline V gives CDR1 ENHRY, CDR2 SYGVKD. The CDR3 runs 14 residues. J was trimmed by 5 bases and V by 4 bases; bases with no gene match: 7. CDR3 sequence reads: CAISVNRQGETQYF. CDR3 nucleotide sequence: TGTGCCATCAGTGTTAATAGACAGGGTGAGACCCAGTACTTC.

The chain combines TRBV23-1 with TRBJ2-1; D gene unclear. TRBV23-1 is identified as an open reading frame with a role that is uncertain. The CDR3 extends over 15 amino acids. With 7 bases removed from V and 5 bases from J, the gap between germline ends came to 18 bases. The CDR3 here is CASILVPPINNEQFF. CDR3 DNA sequence: TGCGCCAGCATTCTAGTCCCACCGATTAACAATGAGCAGTTCTTC.

The chain uses TRBV5-6 and TRBJ1-2; tentative D call: TRBD1 (5 bases). Trimming removed 0 bases from V and 8 bases from J, with 17 bases in between. CDR3 length equals 15 residues. Germline CDR1 and CDR2: SGHDT and YYEEEE. The CDR3 protein is CASSLVGQGAAGYTF. CDR3 nucleotides: TGTGCCAGCAGCTTGGTTGGACAAGGTGCCGCGGGCTACACCTTC.

This chain connects TRBV30 to TRBJ1-1, with unresolved D. Germline loops: CDR1 GTSNPN, CDR2 SVGIG (reference sequence). Trimming removed 3 bases at V and 11 bases at J, with 13 bases between. This CDR3 has 11 amino acids. CDR3 bases: TGTGCCTGGAGCCATACCAAAGAGGCTTTCTTT. Protein sequence: CAWSHTKEAFF.

The chain links TRBV5-4 to TRBJ1-1; D is possibly TRBD1 (5 bases). The CDR3 consists of 14 residues. Per the germline V gene, CDR1 is SGHNT and CDR2 is YYREEE (reference sequence). Trimming removed 1 base from V and 1 base from J, with 8 bases in between. The CDR3 nucleotides read TGTGCCAGCAGCTTGAAACAGGCGAACACTGAAGCTTTCTTT. It is translated as CASSLKQANTEAFF.

The chain combines TRBV28 with TRBJ2-7, with TRBD2 identical over 11 bases. Per germline, CDR1 MDHEN and CDR2 SYDVKM. Unmatched junction bases numbered 10, after V lost 5 bases and J lost 7 bases. The CDR3 spans 15 residues. CDR3 residues: CASSPSLAGGEEQYF. CDR3 bases: TGTGCCAGCAGTCCCTCCCTAGCGGGGGGTGAGGAGCAGTACTTC.

This chain links TRBV19 with TRBJ2-7; 15 bases are a match to TRBD2. The CDR3 extends over 16 amino acids. CDR1 and CDR2 (germline): LNHDA, SQIVND (reference sequence). V shed 5 bases, J shed 2 bases, and the junction held 4 bases outside the gene matches. CDR3 amino acids: CASSWTSGRGAYEQYF. The CDR3 DNA reads TGTGCCAGTAGTTGGACTAGCGGGAGGGGGGCCTACGAGCAGTACTTC. Full variable domain (outside the CDR3, taken from reference TRBV19 and TRBJ2-7): DGGITQSPKYLFRKEGQNVTLSCEQNLNHDAMYWYRQDPGQGLRLIYYSQIVNDFQKGDIAEGYSVSREKKESFPLTVTSAQKNPTAFYLCASSWTSGRGAYEQYFGPGTRLTVT.

V is TRBV5-6 and J is TRBJ2-5, with a tentative D call TRBD2 (6 bases). Trimming left V 6 bases short and J 4 bases short, with 13 bases between. Germline lookup yields CDR1 SGHDT and CDR2 YYEEEE. This CDR3 region has 13 residues. CDR3 amino acids: CASTKEGGETQYF. CDR3 sequence (DNA): TGTGCCAGCACCAAGGAGGGAGGAGAGACCCAGTACTTC.

On this clone: Within the sample, other DNA sequences also encode this same CDR3. J is TRBJ1-5 and V is TRBV27; D remains unclear. The V end was cut by 0 bases, the J end by 4 bases, with 4 bases between. The CDR3 extends over 13 amino acids. Per germline, CDR1 MNHEY and CDR2 SMNVEV (reference sequence). In DNA form, the CDR3 reads TGTGCCAGCAGTTTATCCGGGAATCAGCCCCAGCATTTT. Translation: CASSLSGNQPQHF.

The rearrangement links TRBV7-3 to TRBJ1-1; D ambiguous. V was shortened by 0 bases and J by 3 bases, with 8 bases between the two germline ends. The CDR3 sequence is 14 residues long. The germline CDR1 and CDR2 sequences are SGHTA and FQGTGA. The CDR3 sequence: CASSLTGRDTEAFF. The CDR3 DNA reads as TGTGCCAGCAGCTTAACCGGGAGGGACACTGAAGCTTTCTTT.